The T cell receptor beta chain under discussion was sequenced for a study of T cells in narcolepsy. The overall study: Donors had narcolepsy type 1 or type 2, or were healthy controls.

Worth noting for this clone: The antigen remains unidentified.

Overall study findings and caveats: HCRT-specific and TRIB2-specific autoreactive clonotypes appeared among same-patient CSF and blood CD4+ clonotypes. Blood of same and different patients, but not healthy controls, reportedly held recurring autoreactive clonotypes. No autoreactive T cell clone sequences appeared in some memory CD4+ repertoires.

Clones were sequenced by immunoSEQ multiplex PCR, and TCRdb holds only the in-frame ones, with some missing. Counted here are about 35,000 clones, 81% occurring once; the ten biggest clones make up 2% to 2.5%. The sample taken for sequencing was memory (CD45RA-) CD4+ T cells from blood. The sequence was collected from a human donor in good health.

The CDR3 loop reads CASSPPSQIEQFF. In nucleotides, the CDR3 is TGTGCCAGCTCACCACCGTCCCAGATTGAGCAGTTCTTC. The V call is TRBV18, the J call TRBJ2-1; the D is unclear. The CDR3 has 13 amino acids. Trimming took off 0 bases at V and 9 bases at J, with 9 bases between the two ends. Germline assignment: CDR1 KGHSH and CDR2 LQKENI.